This T cell receptor beta chain was captured by sequencing in a study of spatial heterogeneity in lung cancer. Overall study: Matched bulk RNA-seq yielded a T cell transcriptional module score. Counts of TCR transcripts in tumor regions correlated strongly with that score. Study outcomes and limitations: Tumor mutation counts were tracked by expanded intratumoral alpha and beta TCR counts.

Sample time point: sample taken at primary tumor resection. On each TCR cDNA molecule, a unique molecular identifier was present. TCRdb fed the 5' RACE reads into MiXCR, producing one record per CDR3 protein. The repertoire holds around 95,000 distinct CDR3 sequences, with under 4.5% as singletons. This clonotype has a count of ten or more. Its antigen remains unknown. CDR1 is MDHEN and CDR2 is SYDVKM in the germline V gene. This CDR3 region has 14 residues. V was clipped by 9 bases and J by 5 bases; unmatched bases: 10. This TCR was sampled from a male donor with early-stage non-small cell lung cancer. The chain carries TRBV28 and TRBJ2-1, with TRBD2 matching over 7 bases. The sample here was lung tumor tissue, taken at surgery. This CDR3 is CASRRLAEDNEQFF. CDR3 nucleotide sequence: TGTGCCAGTCGCCGACTAGCAGAAGACAATGAGCAGTTCTTC.